The present T cell receptor beta chain was sequenced within a study of T cell repertoires and HLA-DP antigens. As for the study in general: Alloreactive CD4+ T cells targeted HLA-DP on transduced HeLa. Donor ages ranged from 18-to-29 to 60-to-69; two men, one woman.

Comment on this clone: Its target is not known.

Generated by immunoSEQ multiplex PCR, the TCRdb table keeps only in-frame clones and is missing some. The profile shows roughly 120,000 clones, almost 95% of them singletons. Sequenced input: CD4+ T cells from PBMCs. The TCR originated in a woman aged 18-30 years in good health and CMV-seronegative.

CDR3 bases: TGTGCCAGCAGCTTCCAGAATTTTGGGGGCTACACCTTC. Amino acids: CASSFQNFGGYTF. J is TRBJ1-2 and V is TRBV7-9, with D hard to call. Deletions cut 3 bases from V and 8 bases from J, with 13 bases between. In germline, CDR1 is SEHNR, CDR2 FQNEAQ (reference sequence). This CDR3 comprises 13 residues.